Below are 14 T cell receptor beta chains sequenced from a single sample in a study of blood T cell repertoires in COVID-19. Profiling relied on immunoSEQ multiplex PCR, and the TCRdb table lists in-frame clones only, not all of them. This sample has roughly 500,000 clones, with roughly 88% found just once. Source material: peripheral blood. These receptors originate from a human donor in a cohort sampled during active COVID-19.

The rearrangement uses TRBV28 and TRBJ2-5, with D perhaps matching TRBD2 (5 bases). This CDR3 has 14 amino acids. Trimming removed 6 bases from V and 2 bases from J, with 13 bases in between. Germline CDR1 MDHEN, CDR2 SYDVKM. The DNA of the CDR3 is TGTGCCAGCAGAGAGAGCGGAGCTCAAGAGACCCAGTACTTC. Translating gives CASRESGAQETQYF.

The rearrangement uses TRBV29-1 and TRBJ2-5, with D uncertain. Germline V gene sequence: CDR1 SQVTM, CDR2 ANQGSEA. V gave up 4 bases and J gave up 5 bases, with 14 bases separating them. The CDR3 runs 13 residues. The CDR3 DNA sequence: TGCAGCGTTGGAAGGCAGGCACTGGAGACCCAGTACTTC. As protein: CSVGRQALETQYF.

The rearrangement joins TRBV5-1 to TRBJ2-2; maybe TRBD1 (6 bases). CDR1 is SGHRS, CDR2 YFSETQ, per germline. This CDR3 has 15 amino acids. V was cut by 7 bases and J by 3 bases, with 16 bases left in between. The chain's CDR3 is CASGIGHRDTGELFF. CDR3 in DNA: TGCGCCAGCGGCATTGGCCACAGGGACACCGGGGAGCTGTTTTTT.

This clone was picked up one time. The chain joins TRBV5-1 to TRBJ2-3; 13 nucleotides match TRBD2. The CDR3 runs 17 residues. J lost 5 bases, V lost 0 bases, and 6 bases had no gene match. Germline CDR1 and CDR2: SGHRS and YFSETQ. Here the CDR3 DNA reads TGCGCCAGCAGCTTGGGGACTAGCGGGGGCGGGCGAGATACGCAGTATTTT. This gives the protein CASSLGTSGGGRDTQYF.

The gene calls are TRBV28 and TRBJ1-2; D possibly corresponds to TRBD1 (6 bases). V was pared by 5 bases and J by 3 bases, with 10 bases between. CDR3 length equals 13 residues. In germline, CDR1 is MDHEN, CDR2 SYDVKM. The CDR3 loop reads CASSQGHDYGYTF. The CDR3, as DNA: TGTGCCAGCAGTCAGGGGCATGACTATGGCTACACCTTC.

This rearrangement joins TRBV30 to TRBJ1-2; 9 nucleotides agree with TRBD1. The V and J ends lost 7 bases and 8 bases, in that order; junction bases with no gene match: 20. Germline CDR1 reads GTSNPN; CDR2 reads SVGIG (reference sequence). This CDR3 has 16 residues. CDR3 loop: CASQGQGRVGAYGYTF. The CDR3 DNA sequence: TGTGCCTCACAGGGACAGGGACGAGTAGGGGCCTACGGCTACACCTTC.

The gene calls are TRBV6-5 and TRBJ2-2; TRBD1 might be the D (5 bases). The length of the CDR3 is 15 residues. Per the germline V gene, CDR1 is MNHEY and CDR2 is SVGAGI. The V end was cut by 5 bases, the J end by 4 bases, with 14 bases between. CDR3: CASSLRASITGELFF. The DNA for the CDR3 is TGTGCCAGCAGTCTCAGGGCAAGCATCACCGGGGAGCTGTTTTTT.

V and J are TRBV28 and TRBJ2-7, with D perhaps matching TRBD1 (7 bases). The ends were cut back, 5 bases at V and 5 bases at J, with 16 bases in the middle. This CDR3 is built from 14 residues. Germline V lookup: CDR1 MDHEN, CDR2 SYDVKM. CDR3 protein: CASSPGGTRDEQYF. As DNA, the CDR3 is TGTGCCAGCAGTCCAGGGGGGACGAGGGACGAGCAGTACTTC.

The J gene is TRBJ1-2, the V gene TRBV30, with 7 bases lining up with TRBD1. Germline V lookup: CDR1 GTSNPN, CDR2 SVGIG (reference sequence). The V segment lost 2 bases and the J segment 8 bases; nucleotides outside the gene matches: 5. This CDR3 comprises 12 residues. CDR3 sequence: CAWSQNRGGYTF. CDR3 in DNA: TGTGCCTGGAGTCAAAACAGGGGAGGCTACACCTTC. The full variable domain, with the rest looked up from reference TRBV30 and TRBJ1-2, is SQTIHQWPATLVQPVGSPLSLECTVEGTSNPNLYWYRQAAGRGLQLLFYSVGIGQISSEVPQNLSASRPQDRQFILSSKKLLLSDSGFYLCAWSQNRGGYTFGSGTRLTVV.

The V call is TRBV28, the J call TRBJ1-2, with 8 positions matching TRBD1. The CDR3 consists of 17 residues. The germline V gene has CDR1 MDHEN and CDR2 SYDVKM. Trimming cost V 4 bases and J 1 base; bases outside gene matches: 11. CDR3 region: CASSSLTGAKLNYGYTF. The CDR3 nucleotides are TGTGCCAGCAGTTCTTTGACAGGGGCAAAACTTAACTATGGCTACACCTTC.

Here the CDR3 reads CASSLPPVAEQFF. CDR3 sequence (DNA): TGTGCCAGCAGTTTACCCCCGGTAGCAGAGCAGTTCTTC. This chain joins TRBV28 and TRBJ2-1; unclear D gene. Trimming removed 2 bases from V and 10 bases from J, with 12 bases in between. The CDR3 runs to 13 residues. Per germline, CDR1 MDHEN and CDR2 SYDVKM. Together with reference TRBV28 and TRBJ2-1, the CDR3 gives the full variable domain: DVKVTQSSRYLVKRTGEKVFLECVQDMDHENMFWYRQDPGLGLRLIYFSYDVKMKEKGDIPEGYSVSREKKERFSLILESASTNQTSMYLCASSLPPVAEQFFGPGTRLTVL.

The rearrangement joins TRBV27 to TRBJ1-4; TRBD1 matches at 8 bases. CDR1 and CDR2 from the germline V gene are MNHEY and SMNVEV (reference sequence). V shed 4 bases and J 8 bases; nucleotides not matched to a gene: 9. The CDR3 extends over 15 amino acids. As DNA, the CDR3 is TGTGCCAGCAGTTCCCGGACAGGGATGGTGGAAAAACTGTTTTTT. Its protein is CASSSRTGMVEKLFF.

The chain is built from TRBV3-1 (or the pseudogene TRBV3-2) and TRBJ1-3, with D perhaps matching TRBD1 (5 bases). The germline V gene encodes CDR1 LGHDT and CDR2 YNNKEL (reference sequence). There are 14 residues in the CDR3. V lost 1 base and J lost 8, with 12 bases in between. The CDR3 DNA reads TGTGCCAGCAGCCAAGGAGGAGCGGGGCACACCATATATTTT. This sequence encodes CASSQGGAGHTIYF.

This sequence joins TRBV5-1 and TRBJ2-5; the match to TRBD1 covers 10 bases. The CDR3 extends over 15 amino acids. The V gene end was trimmed by 2 bases and the J gene end by 5 bases; junction bases not matched to a gene: 6. In germline, CDR1 is SGHRS, CDR2 YFSETQ. The CDR3 region has the DNA TGCGCCAGCAGCTTCGGACAGGGGGGAGGGGAGACCCAGTACTTC. The encoded protein is CASSFGQGGGETQYF. The whole variable domain, filled in from reference TRBV5-1 and TRBJ2-5, reads KAGVTQTPRYLIKTRGQQVTLSCSPISGHRSVSWYQQTPGQGLQFLFEYFSETQRNKGNFPGRFSGRQFSNSRSEMNVSTLELGDSALYLCASSFGQGGGETQYFGPGTRLLVL.